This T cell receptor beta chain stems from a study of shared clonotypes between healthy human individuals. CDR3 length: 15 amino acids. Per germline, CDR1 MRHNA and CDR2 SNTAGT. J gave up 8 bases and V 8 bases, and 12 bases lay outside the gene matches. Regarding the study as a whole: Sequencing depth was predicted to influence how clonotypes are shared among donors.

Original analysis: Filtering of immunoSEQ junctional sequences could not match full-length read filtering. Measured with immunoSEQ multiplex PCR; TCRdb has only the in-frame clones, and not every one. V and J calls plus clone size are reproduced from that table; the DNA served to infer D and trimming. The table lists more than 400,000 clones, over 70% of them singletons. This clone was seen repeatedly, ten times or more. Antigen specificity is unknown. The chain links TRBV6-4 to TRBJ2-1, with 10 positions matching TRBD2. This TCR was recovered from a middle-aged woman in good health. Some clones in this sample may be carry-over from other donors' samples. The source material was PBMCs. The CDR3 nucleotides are TGTGCCAGCTCTAGAGAGCGGGAGGGCCCGGATGAGCAGTTCTTC. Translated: CASSREREGPDEQFF.